This record covers a single T cell receptor beta chain. Its cognate antigen is unknown. Germline values: CDR1 SGHAT, CDR2 FQNNGV. The CDR3 is 14 amino acids. V was pared by 5 bases and J by 0 bases, with 8 bases between. This sample was taken from a study of OX40 agonist ivuxolimab in advanced cancers. In the study overall: With ivuxolimab, an agonistic anti-OX40 (CD134) antibody, patients were treated. Study-level findings and limits: CD8+ T cells showed, on average, more clonal expansion than CD4+ cells.

Blood got drawn at baseline, again on cycle 4 day 1, and then on cycle 7 day 1. Sequencing was performed with immunoSEQ multiplex PCR; in TCRdb, only in-frame clones are kept and a portion is missing. The sample contains 30,000 to 40,000 clones, more than 85% of which appear only once. The clonotype comes from an adult with an advanced solid tumor such as melanoma, head and neck, liver or kidney cancer. The material was CD4+ or CD8+ T cells sorted from blood, obtained in a trial of the OX40 agonist ivuxolimab. The chain joins TRBV11-2 to TRBJ1-5; D remains unclear. The CDR3 sequence is CASSQEVSNQPQHF. The DNA of the CDR3 is TGTGCCAGCAGCCAAGAAGTTAGCAATCAGCCCCAGCATTTT.